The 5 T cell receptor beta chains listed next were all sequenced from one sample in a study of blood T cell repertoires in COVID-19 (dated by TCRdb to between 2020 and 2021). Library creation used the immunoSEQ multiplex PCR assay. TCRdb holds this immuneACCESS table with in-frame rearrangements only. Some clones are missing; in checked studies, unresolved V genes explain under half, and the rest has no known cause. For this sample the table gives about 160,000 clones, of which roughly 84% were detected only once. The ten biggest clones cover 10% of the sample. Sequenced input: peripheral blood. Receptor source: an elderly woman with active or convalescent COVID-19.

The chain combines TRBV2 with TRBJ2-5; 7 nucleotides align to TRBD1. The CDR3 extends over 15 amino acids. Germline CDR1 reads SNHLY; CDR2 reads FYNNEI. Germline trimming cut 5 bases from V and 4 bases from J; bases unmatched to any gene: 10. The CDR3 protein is CASSFQGVPGETQYF. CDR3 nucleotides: TGTGCCAGCAGTTTTCAGGGGGTACCAGGAGAGACCCAGTACTTC.

CDR3 DNA sequence: TGCAGTGCTAGTCGTCAAGCGGACAGGGAAAGCGAGCAGTACTTC. It codes for CSASRQADRESEQYF. The rearrangement links TRBV20-1 to TRBJ2-7; 8 bases map to TRBD1. Germline V gene data show CDR1 as DFQATT and CDR2 as SNEGSKA (reference sequence). Unmatched junction bases numbered 13, after V lost 3 bases and J lost 6 bases. This CDR3 region has 15 residues.

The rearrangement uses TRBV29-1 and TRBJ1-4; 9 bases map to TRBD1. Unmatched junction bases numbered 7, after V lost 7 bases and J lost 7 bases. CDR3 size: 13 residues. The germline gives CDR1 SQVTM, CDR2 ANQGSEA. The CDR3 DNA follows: TGCAGCGGGGGTGGGACAGGGTCTGAAAAACTGTTTTTT. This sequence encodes CSGGGTGSEKLFF.

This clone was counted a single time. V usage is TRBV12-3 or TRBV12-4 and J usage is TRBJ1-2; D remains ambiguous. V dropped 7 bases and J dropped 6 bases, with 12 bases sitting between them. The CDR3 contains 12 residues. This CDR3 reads CASTPPGDGYTF. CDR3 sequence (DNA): TGTGCCAGCACCCCGCCGGGTGATGGCTACACCTTC.

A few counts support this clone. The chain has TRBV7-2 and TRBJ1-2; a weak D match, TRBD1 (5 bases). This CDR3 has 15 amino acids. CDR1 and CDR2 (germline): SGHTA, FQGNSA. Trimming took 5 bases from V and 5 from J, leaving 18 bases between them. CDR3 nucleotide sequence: TGTGCCAGCAGCCCCCGGCCGCAGGGCCTATATGGCTACACCTTC. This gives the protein CASSPRPQGLYGYTF.